Listed below are T cell receptor beta chains from one sample, sequenced in a study of tumor-infiltrating lymphocytes in oesophageal squamous cell carcinoma. A single record per CDR3 protein comes from TCRdb applying MiXCR to the PCR reads. This sample carries about 20,000 distinct CDR3 sequences, around 38% of them seen once, and the ten largest clones take approximately 13%. Sequences were obtained from normal esophageal tissue next to the tumor. The receptors were gathered from a male donor with esophageal squamous cell carcinoma. Both conserved end residues are part of each CDR3.

V gene: TRBV28
J gene: TRBJ2-4
CDR3 protein: CASSYKHIQYF

V gene: TRBV11-2
J gene: TRBJ2-3
CDR3 protein: CASSSRGYTDTQYF

V gene: TRBV6-1
J gene: TRBJ1-1
CDR3 protein: CASSPLLGGGTEAFF

V gene: TRBV6-1
J gene: TRBJ1-1
CDR3 protein: CASSDGHPPHDTEAFF

V gene: TRBV28
J gene: TRBJ2-3
CDR3 protein: CASSPGLAGGDTQYF

V gene: TRBV12-5
J gene: TRBJ1-2
CDR3 protein: CASGSTGVGGYTF

V gene: TRBV7-9
J gene: TRBJ2-6
CDR3 protein: CASSPPGHLSSGANVLTF

V gene: TRBV15
J gene: TRBJ2-7
CDR3 protein: CATSTGTGNYEQYF

V gene: TRBV28
J gene: NA
CDR3 protein: CASSPPAFGYTF

V gene: TRBV6-4
J gene: TRBJ2-3
CDR3 protein: CASSEGLNTGELYF

V gene: TRBV3-1
J gene: TRBJ2-2
CDR3 protein: CASSQDLLNTGELFF

V gene: TRBV7-2
J gene: TRBJ2-2
CDR3 protein: CASSLAQRGAGTGELFF

V gene: TRBV7-2
J gene: TRBJ2-1
CDR3 protein: CASSLPRVVGGNEQFF

V gene: TRBV5-5
J gene: TRBJ1-1
CDR3 protein: CASSLDLNTEAFF

V gene: TRBV12-3/TRBV12-4
J gene: NA
CDR3 protein: CASSPHPRGSSNEQFF

V gene: TRBV28
J gene: TRBJ2-7
CDR3 protein: CASRGRGYEQYF

V gene: TRBV7-3
J gene: TRBJ2-5
CDR3 protein: CASMMTSGRGEQYF

V gene: TRBV19
J gene: TRBJ1-1
CDR3 protein: CASRKHRDRVFGNTEAFF

V gene: TRBV11-2
J gene: TRBJ2-1
CDR3 protein: CASSSRIGRFNSPLHF

V gene: TRBV5-5
J gene: TRBJ2-7
CDR3 protein: CASSPSRTHYEQYF

V gene: TRBV7-9
J gene: TRBJ2-3
CDR3 protein: CASSLSSGSTDTQYF

V gene: TRBV6-8
J gene: TRBJ1-1
CDR3 protein: CASRPLDRENTEAFF

V gene: TRBV27
J gene: NA
CDR3 protein: CASRRSGETQYF

V gene: TRBV10-3
J gene: TRBJ2-6
CDR3 protein: CAISATRAHVLWLHLRF

V gene: TRBV7-2
J gene: TRBJ2-3
CDR3 protein: CASSLAPASTDTQYF

V gene: TRBV10-3
J gene: TRBJ2-5
CDR3 protein: CAIRPGLAGALDNEEYF

V gene: TRBV7-6
J gene: TRBJ2-3
CDR3 protein: CASSLSGAGGTDTQYF

V gene: TRBV6-6
J gene: TRBJ2-3
CDR3 protein: CASSYRESDTQYF

V gene: TRBV7-2
J gene: TRBJ2-7
CDR3 protein: CASSLALMGLSSYEQYF

V gene: TRBV4-3
J gene: TRBJ1-5
CDR3 protein: CASSQGTGDGLHF

V gene: TRBV7-2
J gene: TRBJ2-3
CDR3 protein: CASSLLSATDTQYF

V gene: TRBV4-1
J gene: TRBJ1-1
CDR3 protein: CASSQDRVRQGRVNTEAFF

V gene: TRBV7-6
J gene: NA
CDR3 protein: CASSLRSSGTLTDTQYF

V gene: TRBV7-9
J gene: TRBJ2-3
CDR3 protein: CASSLGSWGRNTQYF

V gene: TRBV7-7
J gene: TRBJ2-7
CDR3 protein: CASSLDTGYEQYF

V gene: TRBV7-3
J gene: NA
CDR3 protein: CASSLTSGQFPYGYTF

V gene: TRBV12-3/TRBV12-4
J gene: NA
CDR3 protein: CASSLGLQETQYF

V gene: TRBV6-1
J gene: TRBJ1-3
CDR3 protein: CASKESTGNTIYF

V gene: TRBV13
J gene: TRBJ2-3
CDR3 protein: CASSLRGGVETQYF

V gene: TRBV10-3
J gene: TRBJ2-3
CDR3 protein: CAISESPWGPSGNTDTQYF

V gene: TRBV2
J gene: TRBJ2-7
CDR3 protein: CASGLAGPEQYF

V gene: TRBV10-3
J gene: NA
CDR3 protein: CAISDTGSRSYEQYF

V gene: TRBV20-1
J gene: TRBJ1-1
CDR3 protein: CSARGVGEAFF

V gene: TRBV28
J gene: TRBJ1-5
CDR3 protein: CAHGRQPQHF

V gene: TRBV11-2
J gene: TRBJ2-1
CDR3 protein: CASSLMQGAYNEQFF

V gene: TRBV24-1
J gene: TRBJ2-5
CDR3 protein: CATSDPAGTSGSFGGETQYF

V gene: TRBV7-2
J gene: TRBJ2-5
CDR3 protein: CASSLRLSQETQYF

V gene: TRBV2
J gene: TRBJ2-5
CDR3 protein: CASRGQGETQYF

V gene: TRBV5-8
J gene: TRBJ2-5
CDR3 protein: CASSWPGALAPPAF

V gene: TRBV12-3/TRBV12-4
J gene: TRBJ1-2
CDR3 protein: CASSFSDTLINYGYTF

V gene: TRBV7-4
J gene: TRBJ1-6
CDR3 protein: CASSHWTYEQHF

V gene: TRBV7-9
J gene: TRBJ2-1
CDR3 protein: CASSLQGGQYNEQFF

V gene: TRBV7-9
J gene: TRBJ1-2
CDR3 protein: CASSLGGGNGYTF

V gene: TRBV14
J gene: TRBJ1-1
CDR3 protein: CASSQVTASADEAFF

V gene: TRBV7-2
J gene: NA
CDR3 protein: CASSLEYGLAGGHRHEQFF